This T cell receptor (beta chain) was found in a study of blood T cell repertoires in COVID-19 (dated by TCRdb to 2020 to 2022). Background on the whole study: The collaborator samples originated in the United States, Italy and Spain and spanned the acute and convalescent phases of COVID-19. The prospective study material was composed of cDNA or gDNA derived from T cells, B-cell-depleted T cells, or PBMCs. Deeply sampled blood TCRbeta repertoires from subjects exposed to, actively infected with, or recovered from COVID-19 were included in the dataset. The repertoires were made available in a free public database intended to serve as a resource for research on the immune response to SARS-CoV-2. The samples were drawn from the first 160 participants of the ongoing ImmuneRACE study and from 950 to 1,500 subjects provided by 6 global collaborators. A de-identified subject ID, COVID-19 status, age in years and sex were almost always included in the sample metadata. Where HLA class I and class II types were available, the types were taken from metadata supplied by the sample provider, not from assay-based typing.

This clone was recorded only once. Its target antigen remains unknown. No base qualities exist here, and no much larger clone lies one base off it. TCRbeta CDR3 regions were amplified from genomic DNA using the immunoSEQ Assay, a bias-controlled multiplex PCR. On the study's bioinformatics: Within the assay, amplification of reference gene primers was used to estimate how many nucleated cells each sample contained. To quantify the absolute abundance of each unique TCRbeta CDR3 rearrangement, sequence reads were collapsed and filtered. For each sample, productive Simpson clonality was calculated by taking the square root of Simpson's diversity index across productive rearrangements. TCRdb's version of the immuneACCESS table is confined to in-frame rearrangements and falls short of the full clone set. An unresolved V gene accounts for under half of the shortfall where checked; the remainder is of unknown origin. The DNA was the basis for D and trimming; V, J and clone size are from that table. Across this sample there are around 280,000 clones, with around 90% seen only once. The ten largest clonotypes hold around 1.7% of the sample.

Participants in the prospective study were enrolled through a virtual design, were aged 18 to 89 years, and lived in roughly 25 United States geographic areas. Cohort assignment in the prospective study relied on participant-reported clinical history from a screening survey and a study questionnaire. In the prospective study, whole blood, serum and a nasopharyngeal or oropharyngeal swab were collected from each participant by mobile phlebotomists. Additional blood draws and questionnaires over an approximately 2-month period could optionally be provided by prospective study participants. Before DNA extraction, blood samples from the prospective study were shipped at room temperature or frozen. The paper's findings and limits, for the study overall: Clinical and demographic metadata were provided uncurated, with the amount varying by source and participant.

At the junction V is shortened by 2 bases and J by 2 bases, with 7 bases in between. The germline V gene gives CDR1 as MGHRA and CDR2 as YSYEKL. From cysteine to phenylalanine, the CDR3 is 15 amino acids long. CDR3 DNA is the only sequence kept; it has 45 bases, read in frame from the first base. The sequence derives from a woman aged 18 to 35 with acute COVID-19. The sample taken for sequencing was PBMCs or T cells enriched from blood (not recorded which). This receptor chain uses TRBV4-1 and TRBJ2-6; a weak D assignment points to TRBD1 (6 bases agree). The sequenced DNA is TGCGCCAGCAGCCAAACAGGGACTGGGGCCAACGTCCTGACTTTC. It codes for CASSQTGTGANVLTF.